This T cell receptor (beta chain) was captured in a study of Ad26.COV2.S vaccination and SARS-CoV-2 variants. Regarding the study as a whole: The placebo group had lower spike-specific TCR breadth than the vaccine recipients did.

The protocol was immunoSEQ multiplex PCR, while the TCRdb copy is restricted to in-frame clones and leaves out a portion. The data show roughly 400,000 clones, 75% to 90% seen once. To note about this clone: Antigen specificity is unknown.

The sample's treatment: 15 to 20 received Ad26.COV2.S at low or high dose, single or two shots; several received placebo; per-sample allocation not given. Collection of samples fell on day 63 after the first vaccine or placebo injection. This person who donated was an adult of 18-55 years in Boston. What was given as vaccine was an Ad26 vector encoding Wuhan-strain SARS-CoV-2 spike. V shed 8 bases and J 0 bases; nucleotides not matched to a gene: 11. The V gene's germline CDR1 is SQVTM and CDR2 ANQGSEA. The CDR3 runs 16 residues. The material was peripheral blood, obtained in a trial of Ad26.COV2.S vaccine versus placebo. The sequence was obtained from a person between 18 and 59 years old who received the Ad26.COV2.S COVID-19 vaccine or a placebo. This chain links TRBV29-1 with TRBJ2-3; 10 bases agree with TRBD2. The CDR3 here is CSSWNPAGGSTDTQYF. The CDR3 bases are TGCAGCTCCTGGAATCCAGCGGGAGGGAGCACAGATACGCAGTATTTT.